This T cell receptor beta chain was recovered during a study of response to subunit inactivated influenza vaccine. This clonotype was counted only a few times. Each CDR3 protein is one row after TCRdb ran MiXCR on the RT-PCR reads. This repertoire shows more than 500,000 distinct CDR3 sequences, around 10% found once; its top ten account for approximately 9.9%. Trimming took off 4 bases at V and 4 bases at J, with 14 bases between the two ends. CDR3 length: 15 residues. Per the germline V gene, CDR1 is SGHTA and CDR2 is FQGTGA. The same specimen was also included in a second study, on T cells expressing NK-cell markers. As that report states: Making the TCR beta cDNA relied on 5'RACE template switching with UMIs. Underlying the TCR beta repertoires were sorted CD3+CD56+NKG2C+, CD3+CD56+NKG2C- and CD3+CD56-NKG2C+ T cells.

This chain joins TRBV7-3 and TRBJ2-1, with a weak D call TRBD2 (5 bases). Sample: PBMCs from blood, taken on the day of vaccination. The clonotype was recovered from a man aged 50-59 years who received an inactivated influenza vaccine. In DNA form, the CDR3 reads TGTGCCAGCAGCTCCACGCGGGCCGGATACAATGAGCAGTTCTTC. It codes for CASSSTRAGYNEQFF.